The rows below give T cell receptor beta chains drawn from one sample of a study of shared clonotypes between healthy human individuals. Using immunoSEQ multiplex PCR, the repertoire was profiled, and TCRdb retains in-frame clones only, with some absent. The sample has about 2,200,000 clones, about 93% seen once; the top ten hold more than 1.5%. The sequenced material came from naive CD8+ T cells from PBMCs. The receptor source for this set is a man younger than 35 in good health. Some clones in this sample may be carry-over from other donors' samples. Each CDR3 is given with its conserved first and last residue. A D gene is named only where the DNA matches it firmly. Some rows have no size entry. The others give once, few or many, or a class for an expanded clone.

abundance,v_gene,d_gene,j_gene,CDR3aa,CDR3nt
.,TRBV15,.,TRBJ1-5,CATSRGDRANQPQHF,TGTGCCACCAGCAGAGGGGACCGAGCCAATCAGCCCCAGCATTTT
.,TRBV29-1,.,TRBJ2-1,CSVEFRGRDNEQFF,TGCAGCGTTGAGTTTAGGGGGAGGGACAATGAGCAGTTCTTC
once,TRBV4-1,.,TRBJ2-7,CASSIAGWDEQYF,TGCGCCAGCAGTATCGCAGGGTGGGACGAGCAGTACTTC
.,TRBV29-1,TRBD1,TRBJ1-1,CSVKTGMRTEAFF,TGCAGCGTGAAGACAGGGATGAGGACTGAAGCTTTCTTT
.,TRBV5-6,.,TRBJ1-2,CASSLRGANYGYTF,TGTGCCAGCAGCTTGAGAGGGGCTAACTATGGCTACACCTTC
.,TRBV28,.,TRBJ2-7,CASSPQGYEQYF,TGTGCCAGCAGTCCGCAGGGCTACGAGCAGTACTTC
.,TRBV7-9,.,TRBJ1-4,CASSPRGGEKLFF,TGTGCCAGCAGCCCCCGGGGCGGGGAAAAACTGTTTTTT
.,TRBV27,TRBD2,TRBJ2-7,CASSPSSGSHHYEQYF,TGTGCCAGCTCCCCCTCTAGCGGGAGTCACCACTACGAGCAGTACTTC
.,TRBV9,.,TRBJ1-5,CASSVGWGNQPQHF,TGTGCCAGCAGCGTAGGGTGGGGGAATCAGCCCCAGCATTTT
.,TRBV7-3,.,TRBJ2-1,CASSLTHRLNNEQFF,TGTGCCAGCAGCTTAACGCACAGGCTTAACAATGAGCAGTTCTTC
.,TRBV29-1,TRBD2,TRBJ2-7,CSGLAGGRGYEQYF,TGCAGCGGTCTAGCGGGAGGGAGGGGCTACGAGCAGTACTTC
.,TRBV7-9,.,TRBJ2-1,CASSLAGPLYNEQFF,TGTGCCAGCAGCTTAGCAGGGCCCCTCTACAATGAGCAGTTCTTC
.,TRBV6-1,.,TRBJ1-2,CASSETGLGGYTF,TGTGCCAGCAGTGAAACAGGGCTAGGTGGCTACACCTTC
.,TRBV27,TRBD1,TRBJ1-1,CASSPSTGDDGNTEAFF,TGTGCCAGCAGTCCCTCGACAGGGGATGACGGAAACACTGAAGCTTTCTTT
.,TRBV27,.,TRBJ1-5,CASATVRAQPQHF,TGTGCCAGCGCTACAGTACGAGCCCAGCCCCAGCATTTT
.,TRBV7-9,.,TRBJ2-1,CASSSGSDNEQFF,TGTGCCAGCAGCTCGGGGTCAGACAATGAGCAGTTCTTC
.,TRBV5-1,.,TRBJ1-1,CASSLAWDTNTEAFF,TGCGCCAGCAGCTTGGCCTGGGATACGAACACTGAAGCTTTCTTT
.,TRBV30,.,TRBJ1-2,CACLGQAANYGYTF,TGTGCCTGCCTGGGGCAGGCTGCTAACTATGGCTACACCTTC
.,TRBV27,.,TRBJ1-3,CASSPRQADSGNTIYF,TGTGCCAGCAGTCCCCGACAGGCCGACTCTGGAAACACCATATATTTT
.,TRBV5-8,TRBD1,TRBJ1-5,CASSLEMGQGLQPQHF,TGTGCCAGCAGCTTGGAGATGGGACAGGGATTACAGCCCCAGCATTTT
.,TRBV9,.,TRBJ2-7,CASSVVGGGAHEQYF,TGTGCCAGCAGCGTAGTCGGAGGGGGTGCCCACGAGCAGTACTTC
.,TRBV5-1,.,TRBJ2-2,CASSLSSGGYTGELFF,TGCGCCAGCAGCTTGAGTAGCGGAGGGTACACCGGGGAGCTGTTTTTT
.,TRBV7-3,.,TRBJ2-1,CASSLTPDEQFF,TGTGCCAGCAGCTTAACCCCGGATGAGCAGTTCTTC
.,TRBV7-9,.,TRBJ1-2,CASSLVATLQYYGYTF,TGTGCCAGCAGCTTAGTTGCCACCCTTCAATACTATGGCTACACCTTC
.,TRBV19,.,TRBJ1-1,CASSTLKTGDNTEAFF,TGTGCCAGTAGTACCCTTAAGACAGGAGACAACACTGAAGCTTTCTTT
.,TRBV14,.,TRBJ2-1,CASSQYRKQFF,TGTGCCAGCAGCCAATATCGGAAGCAGTTCTTC
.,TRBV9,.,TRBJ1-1,CASSGGQNTEAFF,TGTGCCAGCAGCGGGGGACAGAACACTGAAGCTTTCTTT
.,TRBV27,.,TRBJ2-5,CASSLFPGASETQYF,TGTGCCAGCAGTTTATTTCCGGGGGCGAGTGAGACCCAGTACTTC
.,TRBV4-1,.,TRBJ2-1,CASSQRGSYNEQFF,TGCGCCAGCAGCCAGAGGGGGTCCTACAATGAGCAGTTCTTC
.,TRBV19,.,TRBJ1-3,CASSTIRGLSLGNTIYF,TGTGCCAGTAGTACGATTCGGGGCCTCAGTCTTGGAAACACCATATATTTT
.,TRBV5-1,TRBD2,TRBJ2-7,CASSLWTSGSYEQYF,TGCGCCAGCAGCCTTTGGACTAGCGGCTCCTACGAGCAGTACTTC
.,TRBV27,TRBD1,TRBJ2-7,CASSSTGAEQYF,TGTGCCAGCAGCTCGACAGGGGCCGAGCAGTACTTC
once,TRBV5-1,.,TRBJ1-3,CASSPTRERPLGGNTIYF,TGCGCCAGCAGCCCGACGAGGGAGAGGCCACTCGGTGGAAACACCATATATTTT
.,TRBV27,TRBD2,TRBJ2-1,CASSLSGGLAGNEQFF,TGTGCCAGCAGTTTATCGGGGGGACTAGCGGGCAATGAGCAGTTCTTC
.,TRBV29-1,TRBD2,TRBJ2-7,CSVDSSGTYEQYF,TGCAGCGTTGATTCTAGCGGGACCTACGAGCAGTACTTC
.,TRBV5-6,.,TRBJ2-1,CASSPRVGNEQFF,TGTGCCAGCAGCCCTCGAGTAGGGAATGAGCAGTTCTTC
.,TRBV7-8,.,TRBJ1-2,CASSLAARNYGYTF,TGTGCCAGCAGCTTAGCAGCCCGTAACTATGGCTACACCTTC
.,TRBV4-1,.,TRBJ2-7,CASSQEHSSYEQYF,TGCGCCAGCAGCCAAGAGCACAGCTCCTACGAGCAGTACTTC
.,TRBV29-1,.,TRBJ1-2,CSARWGPYGYTF,TGCAGCGCTCGTTGGGGTCCCTATGGCTACACCTTC
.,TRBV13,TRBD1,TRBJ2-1,CASSLEPGQGGEQFF,TGTGCCAGCAGCTTAGAACCGGGACAGGGTGGGGAGCAGTTCTTC
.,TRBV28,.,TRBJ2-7,CASAPAPKGYEQYF,TGTGCCAGCGCCCCAGCCCCTAAGGGGTACGAGCAGTACTTC
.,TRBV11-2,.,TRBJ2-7,CASSFGLPYEQYF,TGTGCCAGCAGCTTTGGCCTACCCTACGAGCAGTACTTC
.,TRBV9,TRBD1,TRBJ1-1,CASSPASGQRIMNTEAFF,TGTGCCAGCAGCCCAGCCTCGGGACAGAGGATAATGAACACTGAAGCTTTCTTT
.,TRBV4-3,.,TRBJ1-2,CASSQDRALIGYTF,TGCGCCAGCAGCCAAGACCGGGCCCTCATCGGCTACACCTTC
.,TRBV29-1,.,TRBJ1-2,CSVEDTSAENYGYTF,TGCAGCGTTGAAGATACTTCCGCAGAGAACTATGGCTACACCTTC
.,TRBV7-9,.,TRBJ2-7,CASSSPDPSGNEQYF,TGTGCCAGCAGCTCGCCCGACCCTTCGGGGAACGAGCAGTACTTC
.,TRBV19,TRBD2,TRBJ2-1,CASSIGSSGEYNEQFF,TGTGCCAGTAGTATAGGGTCTAGCGGGGAATACAATGAGCAGTTCTTC
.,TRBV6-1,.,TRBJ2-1,CASSAIWEYTYNEQFF,TGTGCCAGCAGTGCTATTTGGGAGTATACCTACAATGAGCAGTTCTTC
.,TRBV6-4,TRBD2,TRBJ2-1,CASIPHLREGNEQFF,TGTGCCAGCATACCCCACCTGCGGGAGGGCAATGAGCAGTTCTTC
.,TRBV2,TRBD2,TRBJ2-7,CASRTGTSDYEQYF,TGTGCCAGCAGGACCGGGACTAGCGACTACGAGCAGTACTTC
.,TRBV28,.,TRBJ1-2,CASRPNELQGGYTF,TGTGCCAGCAGACCAAATGAACTCCAGGGTGGCTACACCTTC
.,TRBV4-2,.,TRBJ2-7,CASSHRDTSSYEQYF,TGTGCCAGCAGCCACCGGGACACGAGCTCCTACGAGCAGTACTTC
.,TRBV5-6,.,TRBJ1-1,CASSLVRVTEAFF,TGTGCCAGCAGCTTGGTTAGAGTCACTGAAGCTTTCTTT
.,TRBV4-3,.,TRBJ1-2,CASSQDPPGTTNYGYTF,TGCGCCAGCAGCCAAGACCCACCCGGGACAACTAACTATGGCTACACCTTC
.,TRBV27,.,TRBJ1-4,CASSSGGEKLFF,TGTGCCAGCAGTTCCGGGGGAGAAAAACTGTTTTTT
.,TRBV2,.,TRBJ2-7,CASSEEGKTVHEQYF,TGTGCCAGCAGTGAAGAGGGGAAGACGGTCCACGAGCAGTACTTC
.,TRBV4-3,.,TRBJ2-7,CASSQDRLAYEQYF,TGCGCCAGCAGCCAAGATCGGCTAGCCTACGAGCAGTACTTC